The source of this T cell receptor beta chain is a study of cytomegalovirus exposure and HLA in healthy donors. Notes on this clone: One end of the junction fails to match germline, which may point to a read error.

This PCR relied on a set of 60 Vbeta primers and 13 Jbeta primers. Sequencing was performed with immunoSEQ multiplex PCR; in TCRdb, only in-frame clones are kept and a portion is missing. The sample yields 130,000 to 150,000 clones, over 70% seen once. The TCR sequence derives from a man between 35 and 55 years old in good health and CMV-seropositive. The sample comprised PBMCs.

CDR3 sequence reads: CAISGTGWVLF. CDR3 sequence (DNA): TGTGCCATCAGTGGGACAGGGTGGGTCCTCTTC. The chain combines TRBV10-3 with TRBJ2-7; 8 bases are a match to TRBD1. Germline CDR1 and CDR2: ENHRY and SYGVKD. The CDR3 length is 11 residues.